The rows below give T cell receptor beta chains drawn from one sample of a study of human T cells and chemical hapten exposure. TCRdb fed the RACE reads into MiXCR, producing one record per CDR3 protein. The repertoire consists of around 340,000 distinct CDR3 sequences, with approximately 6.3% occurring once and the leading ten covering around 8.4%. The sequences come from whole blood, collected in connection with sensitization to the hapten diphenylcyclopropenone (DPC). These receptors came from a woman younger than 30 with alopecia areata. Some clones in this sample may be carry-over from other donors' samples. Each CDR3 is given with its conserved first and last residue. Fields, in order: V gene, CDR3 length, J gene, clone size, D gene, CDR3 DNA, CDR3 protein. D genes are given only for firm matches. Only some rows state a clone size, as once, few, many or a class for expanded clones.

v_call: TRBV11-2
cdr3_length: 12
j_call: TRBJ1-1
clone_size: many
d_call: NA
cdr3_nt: TGTGCCAGCAGCGCCATGAACACTGAAGCTTTCTTT
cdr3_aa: CASSAMNTEAFF

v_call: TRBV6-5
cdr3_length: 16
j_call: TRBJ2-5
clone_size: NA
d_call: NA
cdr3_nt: TGTGCCAGCAGGGCGAGGGGGGGCTATTGGGAAGAGACCCAGTACTTC
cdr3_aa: CASRARGGYWEETQYF

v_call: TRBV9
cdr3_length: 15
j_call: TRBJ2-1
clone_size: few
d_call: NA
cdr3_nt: TGTGCCAGCAGCGCGGGAGGGACAGAGTACAATGAGCAGTTCTTC
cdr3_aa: CASSAGGTEYNEQFF

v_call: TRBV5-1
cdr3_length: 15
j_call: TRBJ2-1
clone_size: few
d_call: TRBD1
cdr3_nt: TGCGCCAGCAGCGGCGGACAGGGGGCCCACAATGAGCAGTTCTTC
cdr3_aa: CASSGGQGAHNEQFF

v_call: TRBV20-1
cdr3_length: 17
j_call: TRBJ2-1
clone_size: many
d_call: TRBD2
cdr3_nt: TGCAGTGCTAACGACTACCAGCGGGGGGGGTCTTACAATGAGCAGTTCTTC
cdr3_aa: CSANDYQRGGSYNEQFF

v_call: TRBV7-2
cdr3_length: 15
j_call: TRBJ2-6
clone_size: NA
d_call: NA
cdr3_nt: TGTGCCAGCAGCTTAGCGGTATCTGGGGCCAACGTCCTGACTTTC
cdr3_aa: CASSLAVSGANVLTF

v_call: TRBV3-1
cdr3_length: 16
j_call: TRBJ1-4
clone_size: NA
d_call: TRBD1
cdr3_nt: TGTGCCAGCAGCCCTCTCGAAGGACAGGGATATGAAAAACTGTTTTTT
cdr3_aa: CASSPLEGQGYEKLFF

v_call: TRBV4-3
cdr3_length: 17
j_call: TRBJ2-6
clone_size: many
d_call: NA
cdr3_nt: TGCGCCAGCAGCCAAGATGGCGTAAGCTCTGGGGCCAACGTCCTGACTTTC
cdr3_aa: CASSQDGVSSGANVLTF

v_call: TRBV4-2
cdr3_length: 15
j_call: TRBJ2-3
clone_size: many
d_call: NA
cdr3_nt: TGTGCCAGCAGCCAAGATCGGGTTCATCAAGATACGCAGTATTTT
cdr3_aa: CASSQDRVHQDTQYF

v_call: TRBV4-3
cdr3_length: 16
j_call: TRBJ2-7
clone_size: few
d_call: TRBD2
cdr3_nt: TGCGCCAGCAGCCAAGAGAGCGGGGGGGTTAATTACGAGCAGTACTTC
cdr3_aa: CASSQESGGVNYEQYF

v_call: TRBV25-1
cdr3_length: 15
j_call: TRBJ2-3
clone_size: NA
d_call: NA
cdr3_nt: TGTGCCAGCAGCCCCCCGGCCTCTAGCACAGATACGCAGTATTTT
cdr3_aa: CASSPPASSTDTQYF

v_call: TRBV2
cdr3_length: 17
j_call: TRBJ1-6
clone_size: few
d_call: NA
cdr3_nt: TGTGCCAGCAGTGAAGCACCTGGGGTACTGGGGCGCTCACCCCTCCACTTT
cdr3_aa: CASSEAPGVLGRSPLHF

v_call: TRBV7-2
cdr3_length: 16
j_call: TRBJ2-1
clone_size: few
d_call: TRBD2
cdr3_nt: TGTGCCAGCAGCTTAGCGGGACTAGCGGCTCACAATGAGCAGTTCTTC
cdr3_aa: CASSLAGLAAHNEQFF

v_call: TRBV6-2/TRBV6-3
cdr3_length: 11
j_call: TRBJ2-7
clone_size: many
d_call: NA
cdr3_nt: TGTGCCAGCAGCCGACACTACGAGCAGTACTTC
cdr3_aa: CASSRHYEQYF

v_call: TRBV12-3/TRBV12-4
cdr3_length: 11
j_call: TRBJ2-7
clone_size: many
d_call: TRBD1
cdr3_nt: TGTGCCAGCAGTACAGGACAGGGTCGGTACTTC
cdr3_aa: CASSTGQGRYF

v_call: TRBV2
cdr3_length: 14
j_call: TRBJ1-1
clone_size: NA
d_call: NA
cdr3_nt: TGTGCCAGCAGTGAAGCGGGGCCGGGATCCGAAGCTTTCTTT
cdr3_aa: CASSEAGPGSEAFF

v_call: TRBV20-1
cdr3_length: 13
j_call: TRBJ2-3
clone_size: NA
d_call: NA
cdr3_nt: TGCAGTGCTAGTAGGCGGGACACAGATACGCAGTATTTT
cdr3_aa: CSASRRDTDTQYF

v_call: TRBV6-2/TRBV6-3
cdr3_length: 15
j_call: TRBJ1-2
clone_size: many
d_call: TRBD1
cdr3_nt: TGTGCCAGCAGTCACCCGACAGGGAGAGTATATGGCTACACCTTC
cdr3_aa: CASSHPTGRVYGYTF

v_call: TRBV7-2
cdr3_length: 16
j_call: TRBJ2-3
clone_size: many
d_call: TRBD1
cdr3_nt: TGTGCCAGCAGCTTCGCAGGGGGTCAAAGGACAGATACGCAGTATTTT
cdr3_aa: CASSFAGGQRTDTQYF

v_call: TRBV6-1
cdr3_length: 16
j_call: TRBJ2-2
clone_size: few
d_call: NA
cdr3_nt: TGTGCCAGCCGCCAACCTCAAGGGAAAGGTACCGGGGAGCTGTTTTTT
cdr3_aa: CASRQPQGKGTGELFF

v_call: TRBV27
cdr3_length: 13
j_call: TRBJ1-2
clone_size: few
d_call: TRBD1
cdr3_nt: TGTGCCAGCGGGCACGCAGGGGGCCGGGGCTACACCTTC
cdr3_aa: CASGHAGGRGYTF

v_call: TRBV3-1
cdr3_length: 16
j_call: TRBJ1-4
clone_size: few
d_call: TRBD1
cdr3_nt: TGTGCCAGCAGCCCTCAAGGGACAGGGTTAGGAGAAAAACTGTTTTTT
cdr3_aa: CASSPQGTGLGEKLFF

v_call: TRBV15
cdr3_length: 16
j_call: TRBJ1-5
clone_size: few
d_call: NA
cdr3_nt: TGTGCCACCAGCAGGGTACAGGGAAGTCACAATCAGCCCCAGCATTTT
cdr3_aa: CATSRVQGSHNQPQHF

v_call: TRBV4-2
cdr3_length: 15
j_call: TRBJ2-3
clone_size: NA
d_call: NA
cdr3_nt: TGTGCCAGCAGCCAAAAGGGGGTCTGGACAGATACGCAGTATTTT
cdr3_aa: CASSQKGVWTDTQYF

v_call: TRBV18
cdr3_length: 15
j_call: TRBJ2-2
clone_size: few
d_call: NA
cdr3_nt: TGTGCCAGCTCACCAAGCGTTCAGAACACCGGGGAGCTGTTTTTT
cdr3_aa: CASSPSVQNTGELFF

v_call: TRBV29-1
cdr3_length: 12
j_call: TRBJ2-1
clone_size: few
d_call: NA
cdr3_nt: TGCAGCGTCCGGGAACGATCCGATGAGCAGTTCTTC
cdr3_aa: CSVRERSDEQFF

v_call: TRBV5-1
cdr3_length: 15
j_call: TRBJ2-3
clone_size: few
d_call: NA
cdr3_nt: TGCGCCAGCAGCTTGGGAGGGGTCCGCACAGATACGCAGTATTTT
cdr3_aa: CASSLGGVRTDTQYF

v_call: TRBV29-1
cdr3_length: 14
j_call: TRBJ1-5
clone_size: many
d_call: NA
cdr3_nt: TGCAGCGTTGATCCCGGGGGGCCGGATCAGCCCCAGCATTTT
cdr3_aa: CSVDPGGPDQPQHF

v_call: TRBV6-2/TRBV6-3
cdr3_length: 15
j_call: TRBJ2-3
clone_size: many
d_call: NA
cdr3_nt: TGTGCCAGCAGTCCTACCGGGTCAAGCACAGATACGCAGTATTTT
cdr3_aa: CASSPTGSSTDTQYF

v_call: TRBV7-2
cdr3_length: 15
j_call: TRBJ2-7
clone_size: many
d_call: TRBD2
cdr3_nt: TGTGCCAGCAGAATAGATAGCGGGGGTTTGGTCGAGCAGTACTTC
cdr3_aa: CASRIDSGGLVEQYF

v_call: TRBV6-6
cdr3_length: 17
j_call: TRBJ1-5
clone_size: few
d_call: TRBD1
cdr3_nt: TGTGCCAGCAGTCCCCTTCAAGGACAGGGGGCGTATCAGCCCCAGCATTTT
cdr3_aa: CASSPLQGQGAYQPQHF

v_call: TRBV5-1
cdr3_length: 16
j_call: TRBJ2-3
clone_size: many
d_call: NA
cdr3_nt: TGCGCCAGCAGCTTGAGCCAGGGCCTAGGGACAGATACGCAGTATTTT
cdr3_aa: CASSLSQGLGTDTQYF

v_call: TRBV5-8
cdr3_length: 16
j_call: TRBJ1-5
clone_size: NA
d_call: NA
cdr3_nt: TGTGCCAGCAGCCTGGAACCGGCAGCGTGGGATCAGCCCCAGCATTTT
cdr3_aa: CASSLEPAAWDQPQHF

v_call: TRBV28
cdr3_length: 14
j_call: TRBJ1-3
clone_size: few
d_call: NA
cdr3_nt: TGTGCCAGCAGTTTGGGGGGAGTGTTAAGCACCATATATTTT
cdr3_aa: CASSLGGVLSTIYF

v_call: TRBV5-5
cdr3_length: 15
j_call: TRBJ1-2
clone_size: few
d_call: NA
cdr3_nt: TGTGCCAGCAATGTGTGGGCGACGCCAGACTATGGCTACACCTTC
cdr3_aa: CASNVWATPDYGYTF

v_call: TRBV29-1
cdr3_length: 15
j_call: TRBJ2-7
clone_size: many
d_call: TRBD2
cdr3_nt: TGCAGCGTTGGATCTAGCGGGGGGACAGCCTACGAGCAGTACTTC
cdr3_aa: CSVGSSGGTAYEQYF

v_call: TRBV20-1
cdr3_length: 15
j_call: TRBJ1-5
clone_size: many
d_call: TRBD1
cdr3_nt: TGCAGTGCTCCGCGGACAGGCCTTAGCAATCAGCCCCAGCATTTT
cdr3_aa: CSAPRTGLSNQPQHF

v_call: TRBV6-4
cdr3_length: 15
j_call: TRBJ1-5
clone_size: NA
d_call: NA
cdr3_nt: TGTGCCAGCAGTGTACTGTTCGGGAGCAATCAGCCCCAGCATTTT
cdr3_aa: CASSVLFGSNQPQHF

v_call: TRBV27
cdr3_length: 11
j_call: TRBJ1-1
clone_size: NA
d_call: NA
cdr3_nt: TGTGCCAGCAGAGGGCAGGGAGAAGCTTTCTTT
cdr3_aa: CASRGQGEAFF

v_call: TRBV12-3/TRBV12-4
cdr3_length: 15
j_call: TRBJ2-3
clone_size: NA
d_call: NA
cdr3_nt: TGTGCCAGCAGCAATACAGGGCAGACGGGAGATACGCAGTATTTT
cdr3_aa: CASSNTGQTGDTQYF

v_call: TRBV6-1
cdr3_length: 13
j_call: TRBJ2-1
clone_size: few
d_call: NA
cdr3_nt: TGTGCCAGCAGTGAACCCGGGTGGCGGGAGCAGTTCTTC
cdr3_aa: CASSEPGWREQFF

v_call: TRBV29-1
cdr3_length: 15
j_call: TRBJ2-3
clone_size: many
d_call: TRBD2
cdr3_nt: TGCAGCGTTGATACCAGCGGGGGATACACAGATACGCAGTATTTT
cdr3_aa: CSVDTSGGYTDTQYF